This TCR beta chain was identified during a study of response to subunit inactivated influenza vaccine. In germline, CDR1 is SGHRS, CDR2 YFSETQ. The CDR3 consists of 17 residues. The V and J ends lost 1 base and 0 bases, in that order; junction bases with no gene match: 6. Whole-study findings and limits: With each seasonal influenza vaccination, the authors suggested, few new T cells are recruited.

TCRdb used MiXCR to reprocess the RT-PCR reads, holding one entry per CDR3 protein. Found here are roughly 500,000 distinct CDR3 sequences, less than 30% of them singletons; the top ten hold approximately 2%. In regard to this clonotype: The target antigen is unknown.

V gene TRBV5-1 combines with J gene TRBJ2-3; 9 nucleotides match TRBD2. This specimen was CD4+ T cells sorted from PBMCs, taken about 5 days after vaccination. This TCR was sampled from a middle-aged man who received an inactivated influenza vaccine. Here the CDR3 DNA reads TGCGCCAGCAGCTTGCTTAGCGGGGGCTATAGCACAGATACGCAGTATTTT. It is translated as CASSLLSGGYSTDTQYF.